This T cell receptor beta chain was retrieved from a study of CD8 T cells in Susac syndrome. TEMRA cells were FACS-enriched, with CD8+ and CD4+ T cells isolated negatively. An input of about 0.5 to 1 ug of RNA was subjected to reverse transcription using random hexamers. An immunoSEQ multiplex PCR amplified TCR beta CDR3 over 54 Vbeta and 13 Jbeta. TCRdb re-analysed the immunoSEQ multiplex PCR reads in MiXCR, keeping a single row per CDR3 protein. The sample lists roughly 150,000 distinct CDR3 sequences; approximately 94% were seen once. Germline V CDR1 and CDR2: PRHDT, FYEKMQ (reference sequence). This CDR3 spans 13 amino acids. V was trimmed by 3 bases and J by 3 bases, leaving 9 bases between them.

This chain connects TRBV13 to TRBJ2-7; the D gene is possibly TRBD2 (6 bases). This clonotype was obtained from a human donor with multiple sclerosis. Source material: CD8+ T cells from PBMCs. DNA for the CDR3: TGTGCCAGCAGCTTCGGGACTCTCTACGAGCAGTACTTC. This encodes CASSFGTLYEQYF. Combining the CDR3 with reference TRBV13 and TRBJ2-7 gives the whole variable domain AAGVIQSPRHLIKEKRETATLKCYPIPRHDTVYWYQQGPGQDPQFLISFYEKMQSDKGSIPDRFSAQQFSDYHSELNMSSLELGDSALYFCASSFGTLYEQYFGPGTRLTVT.